This T cell receptor (beta chain) was sequenced during a study of cytomegalovirus exposure and HLA in healthy donors (dated by TCRdb to the late 2010s). Some background on the complete study: An earlier analysis of several hundred of the donors reported 250 to 350 Gb of sequence data and more than 90 million unique TCR beta sequences from about 179 million T cells. An early release that covered 500 to 800 HLA-typed donors contained 250 to 350 gigabases of sequencing data and 85 million to 100 million unique TCR sequences. The genetic ancestry cluster associated with self-reported Caucasian donors included around 76% of the 398 genotyped donors. The study was designed to test whether signatures of past pathogen exposure could be identified by cataloging public T cell receptors. Using immunosequencing, the study profiled T cell repertoires from fewer than 850 subjects and related those repertoires to cytomegalovirus serostatus. A separate validation cohort of roughly 130 different subjects was used in addition to the roughly 700-subject first cohort. High-throughput TCR immunosequencing, statistical association of individual TCRs with disease status, and machine learning were combined to predict cytomegalovirus infection status. A later analysis re-analyzed previously published TCR beta repertoires from 650 to 800 donors and added high-resolution HLA genotyping to study TCR occurrence patterns. Rather than using new phenotypic data, the later analysis identified candidate immune exposures from TCR beta sequences and from how often those sequences occurred across donors. An earlier analysis of fewer than 700 of the donors applied high-throughput TCR beta sequencing to assess whether each TCR beta V gene segment acted as functional or pseudogenic. Donor age, sex, ethnicity and CMV serostatus were compiled together with the repertoire data. Genome-wide SNP genotypes for about 60% of the roughly 670 donors were used in a later genetic analysis, which treated that subset as a discovery cohort. Every discovery cohort repertoire had been produced on one sequencing platform. HLA typing included class I and class II loci at four-digit resolution. Typing coverage varied by locus: about 629-630 donors for A, B, C, DRB1 and DQB1; more than 500 for DQA1; more than 600 for DPA1; approximately 450 for DPB1. A handful of DR-DQ haplotypes were handled as single units for association and clustering because linkage in the cohort was strong. Across 398 genotyped donors of the cohort, an average of about 200,000 unique TCR beta nucleotide sequences per donor were sequenced, and 15% to 20% of those sequences were non-productive.

The cohort consisted of fewer than 700 healthy bone marrow donors. At the time of sampling, every cohort member was nominally healthy, though immune exposures that went unrecorded were likely present. The donor was CMV seronegative and was included in the group of a few hundred seronegative cohort members. Each donor provided a peripheral blood sample, and peripheral blood mononuclear cells were used for TCR beta sequencing. Genomic DNA was extracted from the blood cell samples with the Qiagen DNeasy Blood Extraction Kit. On this clone itself: Its antigen has not been determined. Per-base qualities were not stored, and no clone one base away is much larger.

Study-wide findings and limitations: Some 15 rarely observed V segments, including chromosome 9 orphons, were excluded from the earlier analysis of approximately 500 of the donors because counts were too low. Across donors, most TCR sequences were observed very rarely, whereas some public TCRs were present in many individuals. The study gave a list of 150 to 200 TCR beta chains associated with cytomegalovirus. In a later analysis, TCR association rates were found to vary across HLA loci, with the most associated TCRs seen for DRB1 alleles and the fewest for HLA-C alleles. Specific HLA alleles were associated with over 15,000 TCR beta sequences at a false discovery rate of 0.05 in a later analysis. A few of the identified cytomegalovirus-associated TCR beta chains were confirmed in vitro to be specific for cytomegalovirus antigens. Because some donors lacked HLA typing at each locus, the association tests relied only on the typed subset. In a later analysis, HLA-associated TCR beta chains were found to be more clonally expanded and to have lower generation probabilities than equally common non-associated chains. A group of highly shared sequence variants was considered likely to be a technical artifact of the sequencing pipeline. Cytomegalovirus status was reported to be diagnosed by the classifier with high specificity and sensitivity in both the original and validation cohorts. According to a later analysis, most CMV-associated TCR beta chains appeared to be HLA-restricted, and the HLA associations seemed to be driven largely by CMV exposure. A further reported finding was that TCR beta sequences accurately predicted the HLA-A and HLA-B alleles for most subjects in the first cohort. Roughly uniform sequencing depth across donors was assumed in presence/absence analyses, although this assumption may not hold. Because the 87-base-pair reads could not distinguish some IMGT-functional V segments, including TRBV6-2 and TRBV6-3, those segments were excluded. Immune exposure information for the cohort was limited to CMV serostatus. Strong co-occurrence of HLA alleles, especially DR and DQ, made assigning TCR associations to individual alleles difficult. Only TCR beta chains were sequenced in this cohort, and the absence of alpha or paired-chain data limited detectable features. According to a later analysis, parvovirus B19, influenza, CMV and Epstein-Barr virus appeared linked to several top co-occurrence clusters. An association between a missense DCLRE1C variant and V-gene and J-gene trimming of TCR beta chains was found in a later genetic analysis and replicated in an independent cohort. Linkage disequilibrium might explain the correlated functional status among segregating V segments, but an unknown experimental factor could not be ruled out. An earlier analysis of around 600 of the donors showed that most TCR beta V segments appeared in productive rearrangements either about 87% or about 30% of the time, which broadly matched IMGT annotations. Compared with the roughly 600-donor mean, donors in an Asian-associated ancestry cluster had fewer N-insertions in productive TCRs, according to a later genetic analysis. The authors suggested that the approach could potentially be extended to other disease states and immunological phenotypes.

V is pared back by 9 bases and J by 0 bases, with 10 bases lying between the germline termini. From the cysteine through the phenylalanine, the CDR3 covers 13 amino acids. Only CDR3 DNA remains: 39 bases, in frame from the first base. The germline V gene (reference sequence) sets CDR1 to LNHDA and CDR2 to SQIVND. The receptor library was made with the immunoSEQ multiplex PCR assay. For the multiplex PCR, a mixture combining 60 forward primers for TCR Vbeta segments and 13 reverse primers for TCR Jbeta segments was used. The CDR3 region of rearranged TCR beta genes was amplified from genomic DNA with a multiplex PCR assay. The amplified TCR beta libraries were sequenced on the Illumina HiSeq System as 87-base-pair reads. The authors' analysis ran thus. Across the 640 or so repertoires, a later analysis counted 75 million to 90 million unique TCR beta chains, roughly 11 million of which were shared by at least two donors. To remove PCR and sequencing errors, raw reads were error-corrected and collapsed into unique sequences using a nearest-neighbor algorithm that merged closely related sequences. CDR3 sequences were aligned to IMGT reference sequences to assign V, D and J gene segments. For a sequence to be retained, a match of at least six nucleotides was required to both a V gene segment and a J gene segment. A rearrangement was called productive if the CDR3 had no stop codons and remained in frame with V and J, and every other rearrangement was called non-productive. Following IMGT convention, CDR3 was defined as the stretch from the second conserved V-encoded cysteine up to the conserved J-encoded phenylalanine. Sequences without an unambiguous match to a single V gene segment were excluded from the earlier analysis of a few hundred of the donors. In an earlier analysis of approximately 590 of the donors, V segments were called functional above 56.7% productive rearrangements and were called segregating when the between-donor standard deviation exceeded 5%. To diagnose cytomegalovirus status from the catalog of TCR beta chain sequences, a statistical classification framework was built. In a later analysis, TCR nucleotide sequences were compared against IMGT/GENE-DB human TR gene sequences so that V and J genes could be assigned. The TCRdist pipeline was used in a later analysis to assign CDR3 sequences and most-parsimonious VDJ recombination scenarios. In a later analysis, each TCR beta chain was defined by its CDR3 amino acid sequence together with its V-gene family, and reads without a unique V-gene family were excluded. To address suspected cross-contamination and a sequencing artifact, a later analysis removed several hundred highly shared, low-generation-probability nucleotide sequences. In a later analysis, a clonal expansion index was calculated for each public chain from normalized within-repertoire ranks of inferred template counts. In a later analysis, generation probabilities were computed with a VDJ recombination model fitted to out-of-frame rearrangements, and the resulting probabilities were checked against IGoR. In a later analysis, hypergeometric tests were used to score TCR-TCR, TCR-HLA and TCR-CMV co-occurrence, with a repertoire-size bias correction applied to TCR pairs. In a later analysis, false discovery rates were estimated by permuting HLA or CMV assignments 20 times. In a later analysis, co-occurring TCRs were grouped using DBSCAN, and TCRdist sequence similarity was added for clustering within HLA-allele-positive subsets. Repertoires with fewer than 30,000 or more than 120,000 public chains were left out of co-occurrence clustering, as were a handful of repertoires with anomalous nucleotide sharing. The clones in this table, taken by TCRdb from immuneACCESS, are in-frame only. Not every clone is retained; where verified, under half of the shortfall comes from an unresolved V gene, and the cause of the rest is unknown. That table gives V, J and clone size, and the DNA gave D and trimming. Here the sample has about 170,000 clones; more than 80% occur a single time. The top ten clones comprise about 0.77% of the sample.

The V and J segments used are TRBV19 and TRBJ2-3; the D segment could be TRBD1, given 5 matching bases. The sequencing input was PBMCs. The clonotype comes from a woman aged 18-29 years in good health and CMV-seronegative. The sequenced DNA: TGTGCCAGCCGACAGAGCAGCACAGATACGCAGTATTTT. It encodes CASRQSSTDTQYF.